Here is one TCR beta chain with its context. This clonotype was counted a few times. Its target antigen remains unknown. Base qualities were left out, and no much larger clone turns up one base away. The sample belongs to a study of human T cells and chemical hapten exposure (dated by TCRdb to the early 2020s). With respect to the entire study: For sensitization, 2% DPC in acetone was applied to an approximately 2 cm by approximately 2 cm area of upper inner arm skin. Alopecia areata with under or over 50% scalp involvement, alopecia totalis and alopecia universalis were represented in the patient cohort, which was mostly female. Roughly 30 alopecia patients provided blood for TCR sequencing at one to four time points (pre-sensitization, 2, 6 and 24 weeks). Libraries were combined into a pool for sequencing, and differences in TCR yield between samples came mainly from small differences in library volumes within the pool. Weekly therapeutic DPC doses were additionally applied to the scalp of patients throughout the roughly 25-week study period. Patch testing was done on the upper back using Finn chambers containing 0.01% DPC, and results were scored after 6 days according to International Contact Dermatitis Research Group standards. Patient blood was sampled pre-sensitization (week 0) and at 2, 6 and about 24 weeks after DPC sensitization. Peripheral blood TCR repertoire changes were tracked in vivo in alopecia patients during primary and secondary sensitization to the hapten diphenylcyclopropenone (DPC). The study at large found these results: Because all patients had alopecia, a presumed autoimmune disease, the immune response of the patients might differ from that of healthy individuals. The number of PT1 expanded TCRs positively correlated with patch test score, significant at thresholds 8, 16 and 32 but not 4. The number of TCRs above 1 in 1000 frequency did not change with DPC sensitization; there was no evidence of global repertoire structure alterations. Compared with pre-sensitization or healthy control sets, expanded TCRs formed significantly more large CDR3 similarity clusters, which is consistent with antigen-driven responses. After repeated subsampling, the strength of the expansion versus patch-test correlation and the threshold at which it became significant changed.

The CDR3 holds 16 amino acids from the cysteine to the phenylalanine. Just CDR3 DNA is preserved here, 48 bases in frame from base 1. The germline V gene gives CDR1 as SGHAT and CDR2 as FQNNGV. Cut back by 4 bases and 10 bases, the V and J ends lie 23 bases apart. Libraries were constructed by RACE. Sequenced using a NextSeq 500. During library preparation, unique molecular identifiers were attached to individual cDNA molecules so that TCRs could be counted in a quantitative, reproducible way. Both TCR alpha and TCR beta chains were sequenced from each blood RNA sample. The authors processed their data as follows. The median number of TCRs per sample was over 95,000, ranging from about 20,000 to 750,000. V, J and CDR3 annotation of the TCR reads was carried out using the Decombinator software suite. Every sample was subsampled to the same number of TCRs (28,000) for the PS versus PT1 abundance plots. Expanded TCRs were defined as absent before sensitization and observed at least eight times at the 2-week time point. TCRdb cleaned the public reads at Q25 with fastp, built clones with MiXCR and kept in-frame beta chains. Rows with one shared CDR3 protein collapse into an entry with the most common genes and DNA. The V and J calls shown here were made by TCRdb, not taken from the authors' results. The sample records nearly 85,000 distinct CDR3 sequences, roughly 12% of which are singletons. The ten most abundant clones make up about 1.4% of the sample.

The time point label, as the study defines it: patch test 2, 6 weeks after DPC sensitization. The sample's treatment or condition label, decoded: therapeutic diphenylcyclopropenone sensitization with weekly scalp DPC. At each patch-test visit, blood was drawn before the patch test was applied. Patients were eligible if aged 18 to 70, diagnosed with alopecia and judged suitable for DPC therapy, and pregnant patients were excluded. Total RNA was extracted from unfractionated whole blood that had been collected in Tempus Blood RNA tubes. Rearrangement joined TRBV11-2 to TRBJ2-1; the D region is possibly TRBD1 or TRBD2, each matching across 6 bases. This receptor was taken from a man aged 18 to 29 with alopecia areata. Some clones in this sample may be carry-over from other donors' samples. Sequencing was performed on whole blood, taken in connection with sensitization to the hapten diphenylcyclopropenone (DPC). The nucleotide sequence reads as follows: TGTGCCAGCAGCTCCCGATCGGGGGCGTCCTTGAAAGAGCAGTTCTTC. The encoded protein is CASSSRSGASLKEQFF.